This entry is about one T cell receptor beta chain. Its specificity is not known. There are 15 residues in the CDR3. The germline gives CDR1 SGHTA, CDR2 FQGNSA. J gave up 5 bases and V 6 bases, and 8 bases lay outside the gene matches. Profiled with immunoSEQ multiplex PCR; TCRdb holds only in-frame clones, not every one. The sample comprises about 2.4 million clones, around nine tenths of which are singletons, and roughly 0.13% rests with the top ten. This record belongs to a study of shared clonotypes between healthy human individuals. Notes on the study in general: Larger estimated richness was generally seen in naive subsets than in memory subsets.

The sample comprised naive CD4+ T cells sorted from blood. Sample subset: CD45RA+ positively selected. The sequence was collected from a man aged 18-30 years in good health. The chain is built from TRBV7-2 and TRBJ2-5, with 11 bases that match TRBD2. CDR3 residues: CASRFQTSGDETQYF. The CDR3 DNA follows: TGTGCCAGCAGATTCCAGACTAGCGGGGATGAGACCCAGTACTTC.